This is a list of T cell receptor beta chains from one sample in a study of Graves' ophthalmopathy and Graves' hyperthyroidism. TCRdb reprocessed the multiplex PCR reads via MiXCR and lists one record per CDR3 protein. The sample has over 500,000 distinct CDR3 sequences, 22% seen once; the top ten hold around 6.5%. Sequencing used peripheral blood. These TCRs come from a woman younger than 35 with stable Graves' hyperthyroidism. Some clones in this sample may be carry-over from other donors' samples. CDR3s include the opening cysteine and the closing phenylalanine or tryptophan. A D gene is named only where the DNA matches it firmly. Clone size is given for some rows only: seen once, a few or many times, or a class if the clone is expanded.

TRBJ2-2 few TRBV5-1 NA CASSLVQGATGELFF TGCGCCAGCAGCTTAGTCCAGGGCGCCACCGGGGAGCTGTTTTTT
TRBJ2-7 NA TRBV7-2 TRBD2 CASSPRTSGGEQYF TGTGCCAGCAGCCCCCGGACTAGCGGCGGCGAGCAGTACTTC
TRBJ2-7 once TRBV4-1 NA CASSQSWSGYEQYF TGCGCCAGCAGCCAGTCCTGGAGTGGGTACGAGCAGTACTTC
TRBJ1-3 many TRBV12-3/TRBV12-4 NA CASSSRVSGNTIYF TGTGCCAGCAGTTCGAGGGTCTCGGGAAACACCATATATTTT
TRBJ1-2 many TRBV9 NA CASSHDGNYGYTF TGTGCCAGCAGCCATGACGGTAACTATGGCTACACCTTC
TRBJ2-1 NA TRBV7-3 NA CASPQIVELYNEQFF TGTGCCAGCCCCCAGATCGTAGAGTTATACAATGAGCAGTTCTTC
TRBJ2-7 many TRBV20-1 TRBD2 CSARDFWRENYEQYF TGCAGTGCTAGAGATTTTTGGCGGGAGAACTACGAGCAGTACTTC
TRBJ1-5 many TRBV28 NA CASTGFGDQPQHF TGTGCCAGCACGGGGTTTGGTGATCAGCCCCAGCATTTT
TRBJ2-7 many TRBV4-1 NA CASSQEDSRYEQYF TGCGCCAGCAGCCAAGAGGACAGTAGGTACGAGCAGTACTTC
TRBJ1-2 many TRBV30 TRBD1 CAWSVTGGVNYGYTF TGTGCCTGGAGTGTGACAGGGGGCGTCAACTATGGCTACACCTTC
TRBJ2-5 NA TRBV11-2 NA CASSLYRPGWSAQETQYF TGTGCCAGCAGCTTATATCGGCCCGGGTGGAGCGCACAAGAGACCCAGTACTTC
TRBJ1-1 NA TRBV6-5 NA CASSYARGLYEAFF TGTGCCAGCAGTTACGCACGGGGGCTGTATGAAGCTTTCTTT
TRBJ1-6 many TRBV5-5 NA CASSLYRDGSYNSPLHF TGTGCCAGCAGCCTGTACAGGGATGGATCCTATAATTCACCCCTCCACTTT
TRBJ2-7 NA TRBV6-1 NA CATTESYSYEQYF TGTGCCACCACCGAGTCCTATTCCTACGAGCAGTACTTC
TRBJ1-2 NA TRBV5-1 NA CASSLASGGYGYTF TGCGCCAGCAGCTTGGCCTCCGGGGGCTATGGCTACACCTTC
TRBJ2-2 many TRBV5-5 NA CASTYGTTGELFF TGTGCCAGCACCTATGGTACCACCGGGGAGCTGTTTTTT
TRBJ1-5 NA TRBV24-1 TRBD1 CATSDPRRTGGEEPQHF TGTGCCACCAGTGACCCTCGGAGGACAGGGGGCGAAGAGCCCCAGCATTTT
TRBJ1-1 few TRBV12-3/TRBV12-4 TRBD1 CASSFRAWGQGNTEAFF TGTGCCAGCAGTTTTAGGGCTTGGGGACAGGGGAACACTGAAGCTTTCTTT
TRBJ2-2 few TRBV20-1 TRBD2 CSASPPGGRARTGELFF TGCAGTGCTAGTCCCCCTGGCGGGAGGGCCCGGACCGGGGAGCTGTTTTTT
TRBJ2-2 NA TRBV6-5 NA CASSYGSPGDFGELFF TGTGCCAGCAGTTACGGGTCGCCAGGGGACTTCGGGGAGCTGTTTTTT
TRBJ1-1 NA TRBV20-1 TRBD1 CSAKTGGITEAFF TGCAGTGCTAAGACAGGGGGCATCACTGAAGCTTTCTTT
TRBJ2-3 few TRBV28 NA CASSLSSAGKDTQYF TGTGCCAGCAGTTTAAGTTCTGCCGGAAAAGATACGCAGTATTTT
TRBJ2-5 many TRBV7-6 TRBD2 CASSLPTLSFSGGAQETQYF TGTGCCAGCAGCTTACCAACCCTCTCTTTTAGCGGGGGGGCTCAAGAGACCCAGTACTTC
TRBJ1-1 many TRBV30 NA CAWYRVGTEAFF TGTGCCTGGTACAGGGTGGGCACTGAAGCTTTCTTT
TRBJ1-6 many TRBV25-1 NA CASTETGYNSPLHF TGTGCCAGCACTGAGACCGGCTATAATTCACCCCTCCACTTT
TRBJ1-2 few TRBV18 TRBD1 CASSPETGDYGYTF TGTGCCAGCTCACCTGAGACAGGGGACTATGGCTACACCTTC
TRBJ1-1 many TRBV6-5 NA CASSPTWGLNTEAFF TGTGCCAGCAGCCCCACTTGGGGGTTGAACACTGAAGCTTTCTTT
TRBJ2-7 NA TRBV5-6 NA CASSQGTLYEQYF TGTGCCAGCAGCCAAGGGACTCTCTACGAGCAGTACTTC
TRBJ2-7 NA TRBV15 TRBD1 CATSSLTGTYEQYF TGTGCCACCAGCAGCCTGACAGGGACCTACGAGCAGTACTTC
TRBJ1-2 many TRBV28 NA CASSFVAGVTDYGYTF TGTGCCAGCAGTTTCGTCGCGGGGGTTACGGACTATGGCTACACCTTC
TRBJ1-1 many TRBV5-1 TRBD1 CASSWRGQLNTEAFF TGCGCCAGCAGCTGGAGGGGACAGCTGAACACTGAAGCTTTCTTT
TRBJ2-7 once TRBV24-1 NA CATSDSGGTHLREQYF TGTGCCACCAGTGACTCCGGCGGGACACACCTACGAGAGCAGTACTTC
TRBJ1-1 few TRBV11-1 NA CASSGIRFAGRTEAFF TGTGCCAGCAGCGGTATCCGATTTGCTGGCCGAACTGAAGCTTTCTTT
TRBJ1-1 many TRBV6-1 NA CASSEGPRGTEAFF TGTGCCAGCAGTGAAGGGCCCCGGGGAACTGAAGCTTTCTTT
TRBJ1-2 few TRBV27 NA CASSLSPGANYGYTF TGTGCCAGCAGTTTATCGCCCGGAGCTAACTATGGCTACACCTTC
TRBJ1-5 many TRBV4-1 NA CASRLTVSNQPQHF TGCGCCAGCAGACTGACAGTTAGCAATCAGCCCCAGCATTTT